The entry that follows covers one TCR beta chain sequence. The entry originates in a study of blood T cell repertoires in COVID-19. The overall study: The samples span acute and convalescent COVID-19 from the United States, Italy and Spain. From T cells, B-cell-depleted T cells, or PBMCs came the material, which was cDNA or gDNA.

Authors' analysis steps: Reference gene primer amplification gave nucleated cell count estimates. Clones were read by immunoSEQ multiplex PCR, and TCRdb kept only the in-frame ones, dropping some. V and J calls and clone size are given by that table; D and trimming were obtained from the DNA. Among 100,000 to 150,000 clones listed, approximately 80% were seen once. Germline V gives CDR1 ENHRY, CDR2 SYGVKD. CDR3 length: 15 residues. The junction had 3 bases not matched to a gene; V was cut back by 5 bases and J by 2 bases. This TCR was recovered from a human donor in a cohort sampled during active COVID-19. The chain is built from TRBV10-3 and TRBJ2-3; 11 nucleotides line up with TRBD2. Sequencing used peripheral blood. CDR3 nucleotides: TGTGCCATCAGTCCGGGACTAGCGGTCACAGATACGCAGTATTTT. It yields the protein CAISPGLAVTDTQYF.